This is a list of T cell receptor beta chains from one sample in a study of OX40 agonist ivuxolimab in advanced cancers. Sequencing used immunoSEQ multiplex PCR; TCRdb keeps in-frame clones, though not all of them. Of almost 90,000 clones in the sample, around nine tenths were seen once. This material consisted of CD4+ or CD8+ T cells sorted from blood, taken in a trial of the OX40 agonist ivuxolimab. The origin of the receptors is an adult with an advanced solid tumor such as melanoma, head and neck, liver or kidney cancer. The CDR3 runs from the conserved cysteine through the conserved F or W. The D gene is left open where the match is weak. Rows may omit the clone size; those that give it use once, few, many or a size class.

V gene	D gene	J gene	clone size	CDR3 DNA	CDR3 protein
TRBV7-8	NA	TRBJ1-1	NA	TGTGCCAGCAGCTTAGTTACAGGCCTGAACACTGAAGCTTTCTTT	CASSLVTGLNTEAFF
TRBV27	NA	TRBJ1-6	NA	TGTGCCAGCAGTTCCCCCGGGGGCTCACCCCTCCACTTT	CASSSPGGSPLHF
TRBV2	NA	TRBJ1-1	NA	TGTGCCAGCAGGTCAGGAGAAACAACTGAAGCTTTCTTT	CASRSGETTEAFF
TRBV19	TRBD2	TRBJ2-3	NA	TGTGCCAGTAGGTCCGATATTAGCGGGAGGGGGCGTTCGGATACGCAGTATTTT	CASRSDISGRGRSDTQYF
TRBV6-6	TRBD1	TRBJ2-3	NA	TGTGCCAGCAGTATGGGACAGGGCACAGATACGCAGTATTTT	CASSMGQGTDTQYF
TRBV4-1	NA	TRBJ1-3	NA	TGCGCCAGCAGCTCCACAGGGACTGGAAACACCATATATTTT	CASSSTGTGNTIYF
TRBV10-3	NA	TRBJ1-4	once	TGTGCCATCAGGACAGTGGAGGGGGAAAAACTGTTTTTT	CAIRTVEGEKLFF
TRBV7-6	TRBD1	TRBJ1-1	NA	TGTGCCAGCAGCACCCGGACAGGGTTGAACACTGAAGCTTTCTTT	CASSTRTGLNTEAFF
TRBV14	NA	TRBJ2-5	NA	TGTGCCAGCAGCCGCAACTACCCCCAAGAGACCCAGTACTTC	CASSRNYPQETQYF
TRBV21-1	NA	TRBJ1-1	NA	TGTGCCAGCAGCAAAGACCACAGGGAGGAATGGAGCACTGAAGCTTTCTTT	CASSKDHREEWSTEAFF
TRBV7-2	TRBD2	TRBJ2-1	NA	TGTGCCAGCAGCTTAGGCGGGAGTAAGGACAATGAGCAGTTCTTC	CASSLGGSKDNEQFF
TRBV7-2	NA	TRBJ2-2	NA	TGTGCCAGCAGGTGGACTACCTCCTCCGGGGAGCTGTTTTTT	CASRWTTSSGELFF
TRBV6-5	NA	TRBJ1-2	NA	TGTGCCAGCACCAGACAGGCGGACCGAATTTATGGCTACACCTTC	CASTRQADRIYGYTF
TRBV11-2	TRBD2	TRBJ2-7	NA	TGTGCCAGCAGCTTAGGGACTAGCGGGTTCCTTTCCTACGAGCAGTACTTC	CASSLGTSGFLSYEQYF
TRBV6-6	TRBD1	TRBJ2-3	NA	TGTGCCAGCAGTTTTACAGGGGGCGTTGATACGCAGTATTTT	CASSFTGGVDTQYF
TRBV18	NA	TRBJ1-1	once	TGTGCCAGCTCACCTAGCGCAGGGTACACTGAAGCTTTCTTT	CASSPSAGYTEAFF
TRBV7-8	NA	TRBJ2-7	NA	TGTGCCAGCAGCCTGGAGGCGGACGGCGAGCAGTACTTC	CASSLEADGEQYF
TRBV6-1	TRBD1	TRBJ2-7	NA	TGTGCCAGCACCCCGGGACAGGGGGTTCACTACGAGCAGTACTTC	CASTPGQGVHYEQYF
TRBV5-1	NA	TRBJ2-5	NA	TGCGCCAGCAGCGGGAGGCAAGGGACCCAGTACTTC	CASSGRQGTQYF
TRBV4-1	NA	TRBJ1-4	NA	TGCGCCAGCAGCCAAGAGGGGACCCTTGGGGCTGCAGCAACTAATGAAAAACTGTTTTTT	CASSQEGTLGAAATNEKLFF
TRBV12-5	NA	TRBJ1-1	NA	TGTGCTAGTGGTTCTGGTCCCTCGAGGGGTGAAGCTTTCTTT	CASGSGPSRGEAFF
TRBV4-3	NA	TRBJ2-1	NA	TGCGCCAGCAGCCAAGATGAACGGGGCTACAATGAGCAGTTCTTC	CASSQDERGYNEQFF
TRBV9	NA	TRBJ1-1	once	TGTGCCAGCACCCAAGGGTTGTGGGGCACTGAAGCTTTCTTT	CASTQGLWGTEAFF